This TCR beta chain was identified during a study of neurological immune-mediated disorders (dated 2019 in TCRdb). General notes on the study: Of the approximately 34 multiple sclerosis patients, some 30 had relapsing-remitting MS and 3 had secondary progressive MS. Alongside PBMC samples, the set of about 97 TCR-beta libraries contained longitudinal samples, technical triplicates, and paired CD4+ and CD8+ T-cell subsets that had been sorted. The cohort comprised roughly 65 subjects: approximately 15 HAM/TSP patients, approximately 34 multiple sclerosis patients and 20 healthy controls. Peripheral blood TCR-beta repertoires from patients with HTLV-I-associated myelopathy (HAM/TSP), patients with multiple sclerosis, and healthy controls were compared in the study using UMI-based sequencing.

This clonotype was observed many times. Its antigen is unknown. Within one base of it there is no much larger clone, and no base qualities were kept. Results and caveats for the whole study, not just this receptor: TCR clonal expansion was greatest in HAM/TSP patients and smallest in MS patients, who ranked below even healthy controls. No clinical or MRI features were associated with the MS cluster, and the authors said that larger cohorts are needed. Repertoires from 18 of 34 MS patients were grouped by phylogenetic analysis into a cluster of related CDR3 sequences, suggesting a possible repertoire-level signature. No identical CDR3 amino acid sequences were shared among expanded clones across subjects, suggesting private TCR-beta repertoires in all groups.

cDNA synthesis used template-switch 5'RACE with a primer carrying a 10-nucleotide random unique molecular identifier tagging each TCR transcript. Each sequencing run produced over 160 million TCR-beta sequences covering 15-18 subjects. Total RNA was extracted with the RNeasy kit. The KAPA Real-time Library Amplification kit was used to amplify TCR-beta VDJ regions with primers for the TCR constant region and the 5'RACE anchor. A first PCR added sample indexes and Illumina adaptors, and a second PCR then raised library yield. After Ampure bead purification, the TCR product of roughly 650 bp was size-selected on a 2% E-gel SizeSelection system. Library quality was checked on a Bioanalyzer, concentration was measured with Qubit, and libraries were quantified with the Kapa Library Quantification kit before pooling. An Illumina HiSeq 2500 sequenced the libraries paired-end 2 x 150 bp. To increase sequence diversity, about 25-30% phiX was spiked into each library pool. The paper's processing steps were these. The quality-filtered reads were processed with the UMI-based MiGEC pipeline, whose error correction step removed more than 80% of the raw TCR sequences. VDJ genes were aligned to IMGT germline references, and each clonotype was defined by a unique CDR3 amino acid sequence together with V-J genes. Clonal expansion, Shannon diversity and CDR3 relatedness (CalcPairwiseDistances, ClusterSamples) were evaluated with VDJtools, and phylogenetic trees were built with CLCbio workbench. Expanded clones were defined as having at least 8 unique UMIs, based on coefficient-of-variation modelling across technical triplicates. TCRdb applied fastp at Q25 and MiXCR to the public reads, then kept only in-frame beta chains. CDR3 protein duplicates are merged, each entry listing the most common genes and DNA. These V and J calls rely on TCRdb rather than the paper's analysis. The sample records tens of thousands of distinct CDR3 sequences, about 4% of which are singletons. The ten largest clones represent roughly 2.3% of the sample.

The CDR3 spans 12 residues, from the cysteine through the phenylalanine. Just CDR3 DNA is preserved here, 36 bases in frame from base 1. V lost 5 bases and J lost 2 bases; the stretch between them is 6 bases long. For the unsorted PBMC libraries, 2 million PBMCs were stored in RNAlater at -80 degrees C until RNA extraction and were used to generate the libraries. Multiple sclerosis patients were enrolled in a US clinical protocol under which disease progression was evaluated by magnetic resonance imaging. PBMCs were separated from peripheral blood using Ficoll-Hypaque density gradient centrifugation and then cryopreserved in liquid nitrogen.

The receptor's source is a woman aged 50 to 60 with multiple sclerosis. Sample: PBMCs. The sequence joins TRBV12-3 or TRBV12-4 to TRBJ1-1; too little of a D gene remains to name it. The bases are TGTGCCAGCAGTCAGGTAAACACTGAAGCTTTCTTT. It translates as CASSQVNTEAFF.